This T cell receptor beta chain is drawn from a study of blood T cell repertoires in COVID-19. TCRdb's table, derived via immunoSEQ multiplex PCR, lists solely in-frame clones and lacks some. The sample has 300,000 to 400,000 clones; around 90% are singletons. Germline trimming cut 1 base from V and 0 bases from J; bases unmatched to any gene: 9. CDR1 and CDR2 (germline): MGHRA, YSYEKL. The CDR3 sequence is 18 residues long. The chain employs TRBV4-1 and TRBJ2-1; 7 nucleotides line up with TRBD1. Sample: PBMCs or T cells enriched from blood (not recorded which). The receptor was derived from a man aged 60 to 75 who had recovered from COVID-19. The CDR3 nucleotides are TGCGCCAGCAGCCAAGGGCCCCTCAGGGGGAGCTCCTACAATGAGCAGTTCTTC. It is translated as CASSQGPLRGSSYNEQFF.